The 4 T cell receptor beta chains below come from one sample, sequenced in a study of spatial heterogeneity in lung cancer. Time point denoted: sample taken at primary tumor resection. TCRs were sequenced from unsorted whole RNA of tumor, nontumor lung or PBMC. TCRdb re-called the 5' RACE reads through MiXCR, storing one row per CDR3 protein. The sample contains about 45,000 distinct CDR3 sequences, about 6.7% of which appear only once. This material consisted of PBMCs, taken at surgery. Every receptor here comes from a female donor with early-stage non-small cell lung cancer.

This clonotype turned up a few times. The V gene is TRBV7-2, the J gene TRBJ2-2, with D uncertain. The CDR3 is 15 amino acids. From germline, CDR1 is SGHTA and CDR2 FQGNSA. V lost 8 bases, J lost 0 bases, and 13 bases lay in between. This CDR3 reads CASAPSRSNTGELFF. As DNA, the CDR3 is TGTGCCAGCGCCCCTTCGAGGTCGAACACCGGGGAGCTGTTTTTT.

V is TRBV20-1 and J is TRBJ1-5; no clear D gene. Germline V gives CDR1 DFQATT, CDR2 SNEGSKA (reference sequence). The CDR3 sequence is 14 residues long. V lost 2 bases and J lost 3, with 11 bases in between. This CDR3 is CSARSRKVNQPQHF. The CDR3 DNA reads TGCAGTGCTAGATCCCGCAAGGTCAATCAGCCCCAGCATTTT.

This clonotype was seen a handful of times. V is TRBV5-5 and J is TRBJ2-5, with 9 positions matching TRBD1. This CDR3 is 13 amino acids long. Germline CDR1 reads SGHKS; CDR2 reads YYEKEE (reference sequence). The J segment lost 10 bases and the V segment lost 4 bases, leaving 8 bases of the junction unmatched. CDR3 coding DNA: TGTGCCAGCAGCCCGGGACAGGGAGGAGTCCAGTACTTC. Its protein is CASSPGQGGVQYF. Together with reference TRBV5-5 and TRBJ2-5, the CDR3 gives the full variable domain: DAGVTQSPTHLIKTRGQQVTLRCSPISGHKSVSWYQQVLGQGPQFIFQYYEKEERGRGNFPDRFSARQFPNYSSELNVNALLLGDSALYLCASSPGQGGVQYFGPGTRLLVL.

The genes are TRBV28 and TRBJ2-3, with D maybe TRBD2 (5 bases). CDR3 length equals 14 residues. V gave up 6 bases and J gave up 4 bases, with 14 bases separating them. CDR1 is MDHEN, CDR2 SYDVKM, per germline. The CDR3 DNA follows: TGTGCCAGCAGGCCCCCTCTCGGGGCAGATACGCAGTATTTT. Translated, it gives CASRPPLGADTQYF.